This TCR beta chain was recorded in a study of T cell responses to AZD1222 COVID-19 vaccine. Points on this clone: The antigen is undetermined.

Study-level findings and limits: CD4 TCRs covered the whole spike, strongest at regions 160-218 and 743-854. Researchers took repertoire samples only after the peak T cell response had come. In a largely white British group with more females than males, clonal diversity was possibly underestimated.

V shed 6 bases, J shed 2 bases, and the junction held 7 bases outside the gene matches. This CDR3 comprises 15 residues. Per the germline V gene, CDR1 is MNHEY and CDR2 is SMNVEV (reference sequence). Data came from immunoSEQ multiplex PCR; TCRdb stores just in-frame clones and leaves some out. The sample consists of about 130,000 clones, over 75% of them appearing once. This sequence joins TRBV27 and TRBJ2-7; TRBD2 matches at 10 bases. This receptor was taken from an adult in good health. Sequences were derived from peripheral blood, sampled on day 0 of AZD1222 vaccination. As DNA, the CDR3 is TGTGCCAGCAGCAGCCTACTAGCGGGAACCTACGAGCAGTACTTC. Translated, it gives CASSSLLAGTYEQYF.